Given below is one TCR beta chain in context. Its target is unknown. This sample was included in a study of T cell responses to AZD1222 COVID-19 vaccine. Regarding the study as a whole: The repertoires were collected only after the peak T cell response. Regions left unmutated in variants are reportedly the target of nearly half of spike-specific TCRs. Clonal diversity was possibly underestimated; the donors were predominantly white British and more often female. Spike-specific TCR repertoires showed rising breadth and depth after two AZD1222 doses.

V lost 6 bases and J lost 0, with 16 bases in between. Per the germline V gene, CDR1 is SGHAT and CDR2 is FQNNGV. This CDR3 comprises 16 residues. The table came from immunoSEQ multiplex PCR; TCRdb's copy has only in-frame clones and leaves some out. The data show around 200,000 clones, with 85% to 95% seen just once and around 1.6% held by the top ten. The sequence came from an adult who received the AZD1222 COVID-19 vaccine. The starting material was peripheral blood, obtained 28 days after the second AZD1222 dose. The chain combines TRBV11-2 with TRBJ2-3; D gene uncertain. The CDR3 DNA is TGTGCCAGCAGACGTAGACACGCCCCTAGCACAGATACGCAGTATTTT. Amino acid sequence: CASRRRHAPSTDTQYF.